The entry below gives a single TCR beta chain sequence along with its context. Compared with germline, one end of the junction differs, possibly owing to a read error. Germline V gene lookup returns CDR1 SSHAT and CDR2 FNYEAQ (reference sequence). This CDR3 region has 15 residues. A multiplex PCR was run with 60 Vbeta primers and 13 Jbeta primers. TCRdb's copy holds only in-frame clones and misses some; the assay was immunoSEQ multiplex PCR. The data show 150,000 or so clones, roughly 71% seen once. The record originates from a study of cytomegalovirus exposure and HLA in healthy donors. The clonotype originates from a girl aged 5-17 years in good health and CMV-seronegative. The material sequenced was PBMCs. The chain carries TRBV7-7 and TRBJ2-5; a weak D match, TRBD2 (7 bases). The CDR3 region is CASSLLGGEQETQYF. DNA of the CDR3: TGTGCTAGCAGCTTATTAGGGGGGGAACAAGAGACCCAGTACTTC.